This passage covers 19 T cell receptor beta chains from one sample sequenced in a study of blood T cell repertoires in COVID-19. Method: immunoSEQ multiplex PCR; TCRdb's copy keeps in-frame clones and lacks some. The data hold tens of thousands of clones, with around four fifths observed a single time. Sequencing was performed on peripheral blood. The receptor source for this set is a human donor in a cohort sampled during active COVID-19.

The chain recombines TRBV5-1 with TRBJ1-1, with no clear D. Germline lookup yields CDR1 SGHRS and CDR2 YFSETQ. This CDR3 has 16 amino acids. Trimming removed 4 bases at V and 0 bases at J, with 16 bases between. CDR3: CASSPGGGVMNTEAFF. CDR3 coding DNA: TGCGCCAGCAGCCCGGGAGGCGGAGTCATGAACACTGAAGCTTTCTTT.

CDR3 coding DNA: TGTGCCAGCAGTGGGACCGGGACAGGGCTTGGTGGTGGCTACACCTTC. Residues: CASSGTGTGLGGGYTF. The rearrangement uses TRBV28 and TRBJ1-2; TRBD1 matches at 9 bases. Germline values: CDR1 MDHEN, CDR2 SYDVKM. V gave up 5 bases and J gave up 7 bases; unmatched junction bases: 14. The CDR3 extends over 16 amino acids.

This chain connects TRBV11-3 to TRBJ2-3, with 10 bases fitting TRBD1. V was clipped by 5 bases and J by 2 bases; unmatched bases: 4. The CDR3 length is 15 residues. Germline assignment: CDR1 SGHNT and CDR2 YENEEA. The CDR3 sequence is CASSRQGADTDTQYF. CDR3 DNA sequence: TGTGCCAGCAGCCGACAGGGGGCGGACACAGATACGCAGTATTTT. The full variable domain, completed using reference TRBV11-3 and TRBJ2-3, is EAGVVQSPRYKIIEKKQPVAFWCNPISGHNTLYWYLQNLGQGPELLIRYENEEAVDDSQLPKDRFSAERLKGVDSTLKIQPAELGDSAVYLCASSRQGADTDTQYFGPGTRLTVL.

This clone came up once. The DNA of the CDR3 is TGTGCCAGTAGTATAGAACAGGGCTATGGCTACACCTTC. Amino acids: CASSIEQGYGYTF. The chain carries TRBV19 and TRBJ1-2, with a tentative D call TRBD1 (6 bases). The germline V gene has CDR1 LNHDA and CDR2 SQIVND (reference sequence). CDR3 length: 13 residues. Trimming shortened V by 0 bases and J by 4 bases, and 6 bases separated the two germline ends.

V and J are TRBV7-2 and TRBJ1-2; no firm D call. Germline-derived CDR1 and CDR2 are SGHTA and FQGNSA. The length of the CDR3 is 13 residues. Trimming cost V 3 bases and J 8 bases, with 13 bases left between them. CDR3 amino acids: CASSFGNAVGYTF. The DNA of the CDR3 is TGTGCCAGCAGCTTTGGTAACGCGGTCGGCTACACCTTC.

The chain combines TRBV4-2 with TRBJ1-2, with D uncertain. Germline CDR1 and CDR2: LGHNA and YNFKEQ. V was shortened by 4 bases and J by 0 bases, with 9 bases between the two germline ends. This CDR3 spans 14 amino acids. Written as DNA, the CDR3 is TGTGCCAGCAGCCCGCAGGTGACTAACTATGGCTACACCTTC. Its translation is CASSPQVTNYGYTF.

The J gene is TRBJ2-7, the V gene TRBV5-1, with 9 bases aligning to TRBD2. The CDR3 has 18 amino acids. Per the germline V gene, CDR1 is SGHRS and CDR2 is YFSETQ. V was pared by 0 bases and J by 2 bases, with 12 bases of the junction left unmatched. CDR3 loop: CASSLGWRGTSFTYEQYF. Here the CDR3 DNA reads TGCGCCAGCAGCTTGGGGTGGAGAGGGACTAGCTTTACCTACGAGCAGTACTTC.

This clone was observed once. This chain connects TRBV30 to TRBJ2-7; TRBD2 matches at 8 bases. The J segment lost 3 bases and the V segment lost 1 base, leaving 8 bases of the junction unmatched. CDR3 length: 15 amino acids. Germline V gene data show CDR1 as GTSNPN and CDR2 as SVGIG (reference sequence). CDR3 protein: CAWSEIWLAGYEQYF. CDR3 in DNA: TGTGCCTGGAGTGAAATTTGGCTAGCGGGCTACGAGCAGTACTTC.

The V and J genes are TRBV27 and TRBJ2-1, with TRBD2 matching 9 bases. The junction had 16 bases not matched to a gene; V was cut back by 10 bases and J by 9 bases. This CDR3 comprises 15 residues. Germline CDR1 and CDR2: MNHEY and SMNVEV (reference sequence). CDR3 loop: CATQPGLASFGEQFF. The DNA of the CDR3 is TGTGCCACCCAACCGGGACTAGCATCCTTCGGTGAGCAGTTCTTC.

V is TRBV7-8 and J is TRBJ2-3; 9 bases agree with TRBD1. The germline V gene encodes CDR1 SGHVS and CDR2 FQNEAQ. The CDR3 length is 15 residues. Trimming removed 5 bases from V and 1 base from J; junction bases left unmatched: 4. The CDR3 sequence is CASSKRTGGTDTQYF. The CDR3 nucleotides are TGTGCCAGCAGCAAACGGACAGGGGGCACAGATACGCAGTATTTT.

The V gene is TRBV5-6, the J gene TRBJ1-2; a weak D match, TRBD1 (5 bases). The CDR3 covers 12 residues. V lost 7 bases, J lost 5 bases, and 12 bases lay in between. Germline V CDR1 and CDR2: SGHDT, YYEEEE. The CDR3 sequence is CASSDSSYGYTF. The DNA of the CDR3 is TGTGCCAGCTCCGACAGTAGTTATGGCTACACCTTC.

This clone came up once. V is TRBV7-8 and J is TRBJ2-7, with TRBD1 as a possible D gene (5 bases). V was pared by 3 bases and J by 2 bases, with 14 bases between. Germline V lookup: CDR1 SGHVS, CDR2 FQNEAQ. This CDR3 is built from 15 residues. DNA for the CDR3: TGTGCCAGCAGCTTGATGGCAGGACAAGCCTACGAGCAGTACTTC. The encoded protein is CASSLMAGQAYEQYF.

CDR3 DNA: TGTGCCAGTAGTTCGGGGACTAGCGTTAAGGAGCAGTTCTTC. This codes for CASSSGTSVKEQFF. The rearrangement uses TRBV19 and TRBJ2-1, with 10 bases fitting TRBD2. After removal of 5 bases from V and 10 bases from J, the junction contained 8 bases not matched to a gene. This CDR3 contains 14 residues. The V gene's germline CDR1 is LNHDA and CDR2 SQIVND (reference sequence).

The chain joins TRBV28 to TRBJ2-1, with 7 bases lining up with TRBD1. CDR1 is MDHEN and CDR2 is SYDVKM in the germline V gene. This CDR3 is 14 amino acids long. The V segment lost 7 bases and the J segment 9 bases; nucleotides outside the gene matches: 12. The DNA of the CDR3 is TGTGCCAGCAACAAACAGGGGATGCTGGGTGAGCAGTTCTTC. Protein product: CASNKQGMLGEQFF.

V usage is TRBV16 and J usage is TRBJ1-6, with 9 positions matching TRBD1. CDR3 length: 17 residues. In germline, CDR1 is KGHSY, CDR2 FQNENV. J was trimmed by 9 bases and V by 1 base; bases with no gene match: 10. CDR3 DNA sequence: TGTGCCAGCAGCCAATTTCTCGGGACAGGGTGGTTTTCACCCCTCCACTTT. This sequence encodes CASSQFLGTGWFSPLHF.

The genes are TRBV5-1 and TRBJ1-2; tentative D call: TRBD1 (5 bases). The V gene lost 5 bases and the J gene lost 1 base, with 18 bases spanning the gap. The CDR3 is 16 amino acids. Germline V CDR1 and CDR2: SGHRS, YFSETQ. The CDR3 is CASRPGTALYNYGYTF. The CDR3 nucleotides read TGCGCCAGCAGGCCTGGGACTGCCTTATATAACTATGGCTACACCTTC.

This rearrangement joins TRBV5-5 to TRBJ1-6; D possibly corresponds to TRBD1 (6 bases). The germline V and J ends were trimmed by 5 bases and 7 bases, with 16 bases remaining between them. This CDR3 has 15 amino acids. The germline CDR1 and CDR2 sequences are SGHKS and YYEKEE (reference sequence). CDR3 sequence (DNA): TGTGCCAGCAGATTTGACAGGCGAGCAAATTCACCCCTCCACTTT. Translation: CASRFDRRANSPLHF.

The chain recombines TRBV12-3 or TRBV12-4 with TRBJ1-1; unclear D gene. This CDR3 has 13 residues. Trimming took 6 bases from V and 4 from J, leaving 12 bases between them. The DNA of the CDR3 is TGTGCCAGCAGGGAGGGTTGGGGCACTGAAGCTTTCTTT. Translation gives CASREGWGTEAFF.

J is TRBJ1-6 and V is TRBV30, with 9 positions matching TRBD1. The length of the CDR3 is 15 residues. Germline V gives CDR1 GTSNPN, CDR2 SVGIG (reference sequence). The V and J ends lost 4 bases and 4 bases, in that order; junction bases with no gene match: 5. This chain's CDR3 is CAWTGGQGYNSPLHF. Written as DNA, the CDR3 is TGTGCCTGGACCGGGGGACAGGGTTATAATTCACCCCTCCACTTT.